These 29 T cell receptor beta chains share one sample of origin, sequenced in a study of blood T cells in healthy people across ages. Primers used in a second PCR of about 6 to 12 cycles were a sample-barcoded 5' primer and a J-beta primer mix. TCRdb ran MiXCR on the 5' RACE reads and lists one entry per CDR3 protein. The sample has 450,000 to 700,000 distinct CDR3 sequences, roughly 28% seen once. Material: blood. The receptors come from a woman between 65 and 79 years old in good health.

On this clonotype itself: Sequence at one end of the junction differs from germline and may be a read error. The V gene is TRBV4-3, the J gene TRBJ2-1, with TRBD2 as a possible D gene (7 bases). Germline assignment: CDR1 LGHNA and CDR2 YSLEER. The CDR3 covers 11 residues. CDR3 bases: TGCGCCTATGGGGGGGGCAGTGAGCAGATCTTC. Protein: CAYGGGSEQIF.

This chain uses TRBV5-1 with TRBJ2-7, with TRBD1 as a possible D gene (5 bases). The J call may not be correct, given that the DNA end is closer to TRBJ2-1. CDR1 is SGHRS, CDR2 YFSETQ, per germline. The CDR3 runs 14 residues. CDR3 sequence (DNA): TGCGCCAGCGGGCCGACAGCCCCAAACAATGAGCAGTTCTTC. Translated: CASGPTAPNNEQFF.

This clonotype occurred a few times. This CDR3 is CASGSGKNTEAFF. The CDR3 DNA sequence: TGTGCCAGCGGTTCAGGGAAGAACACTGAAGCTTTCTTT. The chain has TRBV7-3 and TRBJ1-1, with a tentative D call TRBD1 (5 bases). Germline loops: CDR1 SGHTA, CDR2 FQGTGA. The CDR3 totals 13 residues. The V end was cut by 8 bases, the J end by 1 base, with 11 bases between.

This clonotype appeared a few times. The chain joins TRBV12-3 or TRBV12-4 to TRBJ1-1; 8 bases map to TRBD1. V shed 4 bases, J shed 1 base, and the junction held 17 bases outside the gene matches. The CDR3 is made up of 19 amino acids. In nucleotides, the CDR3 is TGTGCCAGCAGTTACAGGGGGGCGGACGCTTTGATGCCGAACACTGAAGCTTTCTTT. Translating gives CASSYRGADALMPNTEAFF.

CDR3 sequence: CSARDLGSGYQETQYF. In nucleotides, the CDR3 is TGCAGTGCTAGAGATCTAGGTAGCGGGTACCAAGAGACCCAGTACTTC. The chain has TRBV20-1 and TRBJ2-5, with TRBD2 identical over 7 bases. V was pared by 0 bases and J by 0 bases, with 7 bases of the junction left unmatched. The length of the CDR3 is 16 residues. Germline CDR1 is DFQATT and CDR2 is SNEGSKA (reference sequence).

The V and J genes are TRBV29-1 and TRBJ1-2; D ambiguous. The V gene's germline CDR1 is SQVTM and CDR2 ANQGSEA. V shed 4 bases and J shed 4 bases, with 10 bases lying between them. The CDR3 is 12 amino acids. CDR3 amino acids: CSVGVTLYGYTF. The DNA of the CDR3 is TGCAGCGTTGGGGTGACCCTCTATGGCTACACCTTC. The whole variable domain, remainder taken from reference TRBV29-1 and TRBJ1-2, is SAVISQKPSRDICQRGTSLTIQCQVDSQVTMMFWYRQQPGQSLTLIATANQGSEATYESGFVIDKFPISRPNLTFSTLTVSNMSPEDSSIYLCSVGVTLYGYTFGSGTRLTVV.

This clonotype was counted ten times or more. The chain recombines TRBV6-6 with TRBJ2-5; 7 bases map to TRBD2. CDR1 and CDR2 from the germline V gene are MNHNY and SVGAGI (reference sequence). CDR3 length: 15 residues. Losses at the gene ends were 5 bases for V and 2 bases for J; bases not matched to a gene: 8. The chain's CDR3 is CASSPLFGGQETQYF. CDR3 DNA sequence: TGTGCCAGCAGTCCACTTTTCGGGGGGCAAGAGACCCAGTACTTC.

V gene TRBV10-3 combines with J gene TRBJ2-2; D is unclear. CDR3 length: 11 residues. The V gene lost 9 bases and the J gene lost 2 bases, with 4 bases spanning the gap. Germline V gene lookup returns CDR1 ENHRY and CDR2 SYGVKD. The CDR3 sequence is CAILNTGELFF. The CDR3 DNA sequence: TGTGCCATTTTAAACACCGGGGAGCTGTTTTTT.

Only one count was recorded for this clonotype. J is TRBJ1-1 and V is TRBV20-1; D gene ambiguous. The CDR3 spans 11 residues. Looked up from germline, CDR1 is DFQATT and CDR2 is SNEGSKA (reference sequence). Trimming shortened V by 0 bases and J by 11 bases, and 10 bases separated the two germline ends. The CDR3 sequence is CSARDGVRAFF. CDR3 coding DNA: TGCAGTGCTAGAGATGGGGTAAGGGCTTTCTTT.

This clonotype was seen ten or more times. This chain joins TRBV9 and TRBJ2-3; D gene unclear. Germline lookup yields CDR1 SGDLS and CDR2 YYNGEE. The CDR3 is made up of 13 amino acids. The V gene lost 0 bases and the J gene lost 2 bases, with 4 bases spanning the gap. This CDR3 reads CASSVDNTDTQYF. The CDR3 bases are TGTGCCAGCAGCGTAGATAACACAGATACGCAGTATTTT.

The table lists this clonotype with a few counts. The rearrangement uses TRBV14 and TRBJ2-3, with 7 bases lining up with TRBD2. This CDR3 spans 16 amino acids. The V gene end was trimmed by 4 bases and the J gene end by 6 bases; junction bases not matched to a gene: 13. Looked up from germline, CDR1 is SGHDN and CDR2 is FVKESK. In DNA, the CDR3 is TGTGCCAGCAGCCCCCTCACTAGCGCCTCGGTGGATACGCAGTATTTT. Translated, it gives CASSPLTSASVDTQYF. The variable domain in full, with the rest retrieved from reference TRBV14 and TRBJ2-3, is EAGVTQFPSHSVIEKGQTVTLRCDPISGHDNLYWYRRVMGKEIKFLLHFVKESKQDESGMPNNRFLAERTGGTYSTLKVQPAELEDSGVYFCASSPLTSASVDTQYFGPGTRLTVL.

This clonotype was found many times. The J gene is TRBJ2-5, the V gene TRBV7-9; 8 positions match TRBD1. V trimming: 4 bases; J trimming: 5 bases; junction bases outside the gene matches: 15. Germline V gene data show CDR1 as SEHNR and CDR2 as FQNEAQ (reference sequence). The CDR3 totals 17 residues. The CDR3 sequence is CASSSDRVSRTWETQYF. The CDR3 nucleotides read TGTGCCAGCAGCTCGGACAGGGTCTCACGAACGTGGGAGACCCAGTACTTC.

V is TRBV10-3 and J is TRBJ2-5, with unresolved D. The CDR3 length is 11 residues. CDR1 is ENHRY and CDR2 is SYGVKD in the germline V gene. V was clipped by 2 bases and J by 5 bases, with 3 bases between them. CDR3 loop: CAISETETQYF. Written as DNA, the CDR3 is TGTGCCATCAGTGAGACGGAGACCCAGTACTTC.

The rearrangement joins TRBV3-1 to TRBJ1-1, with 7 bases lining up with TRBD1. This CDR3 is 14 amino acids long. The germline V gene encodes CDR1 LGHDT and CDR2 YNNKEL (reference sequence). The trim removed 4 bases at V and 6 bases at J, leaving 8 bases unmatched. The CDR3 protein is CASSLAGGKAEAFF. The CDR3 DNA is TGTGCCAGCAGCCTGGCAGGGGGTAAGGCTGAAGCTTTCTTT.

This clonotype showed up just a few times. DNA of the CDR3: TGTGCCAGCAGCCAGTGGCTTGGGGACAGGGATATTGCTAACTATGGCTACACCTTC. Its translation is CASSQWLGDRDIANYGYTF. The gene calls are TRBV4-2 and TRBJ1-2; 9 bases are a match to TRBD1. CDR3 length: 19 residues. Germline V gives CDR1 LGHNA, CDR2 YNFKEQ. V was pared by 3 bases and J by 0 bases, with 14 bases of the junction left unmatched.

Ten or more counts support this clonotype. V gene TRBV7-9 combines with J gene TRBJ2-5, with D uncertain. The germline V and J ends were trimmed by 5 bases and 5 bases, with 15 bases remaining between them. Germline V lookup: CDR1 SEHNR, CDR2 FQNEAQ (reference sequence). The length of the CDR3 is 14 residues. DNA for the CDR3: TGTGCCAGCAGCACACAACTCCGGTGGGAGACCCAGTACTTC. This translates into CASSTQLRWETQYF.

This clonotype came up a few times. V usage is TRBV18 and J usage is TRBJ2-1; weak D call: TRBD2 (6 bases). This CDR3 has 15 residues. V was cut by 5 bases and J by 5 bases, with 16 bases left in between. CDR1 and CDR2 from the germline V gene are KGHSH and LQKENI. The CDR3 DNA follows: TGTGCCAGCTCAGTCCTGACGGCGGGGCACAATGAGCAGTTCTTC. Its protein is CASSVLTAGHNEQFF.

This clonotype has just a few counts. The chain has TRBV4-3 and TRBJ2-3, with TRBD2 matching over 8 bases. V dropped 1 base and J dropped 2; count of bases not matched to a gene: 5. The germline gives CDR1 LGHNA, CDR2 YSLEER. CDR3 size: 16 residues. The chain's CDR3 is CASSQVQAGATDTQYF. In nucleotides, the CDR3 is TGCGCCAGCAGCCAAGTCCAAGCGGGGGCCACAGATACGCAGTATTTT.

This chain links TRBV25-1 with TRBJ2-7; D unresolved. The CDR3 totals 13 residues. Between the trimmed V and J ends, which lost 1 base and 3 bases, there was a span of 7 bases. Germline CDR1 reads MGHDK; CDR2 reads SYGVNS. CDR3 bases: TGTGCCAGCAGTGAATCCAGTTTCTACGAGCAGTACTTC. Translated: CASSESSFYEQYF.

This clonotype has a handful of counts. The J gene is TRBJ2-7, the V gene TRBV7-2; 7 nucleotides align to TRBD1. The CDR3 runs to 11 residues. V was pared by 4 bases and J by 9 bases, with 3 bases of the junction left unmatched. In germline, CDR1 is SGHTA, CDR2 FQGNSA. DNA of the CDR3: TGTGCCAGCAGCTCAGGGGGAAGGCAGTACTTC. Translation gives CASSSGGRQYF.

The sample holds a few counts of this clonotype. The chain uses TRBV12-3 or TRBV12-4 and TRBJ2-5; unclear D gene. The CDR3 extends over 14 amino acids. V lost 2 bases and J 4 bases, leaving 11 bases between the germline ends. The chain's CDR3 is CASSLFRDGETQYF. In DNA form, the CDR3 reads TGTGCCAGCAGTTTATTCCGAGACGGAGAGACCCAGTACTTC.

The chain couples TRBV7-2 to TRBJ2-5; D is possibly TRBD1 or TRBD2 (7 bases each). The CDR3 is made up of 16 amino acids. The germline V gene encodes CDR1 SGHTA and CDR2 FQGNSA. V lost 0 bases, J lost 6 bases, and 17 bases lay in between. In nucleotides, the CDR3 is TGTGCCAGCAGCTTAGCGGAAGGGAGGGGGCCGAAGACCCAGTACTTC. Encoded protein: CASSLAEGRGPKTQYF.

The chain combines TRBV2 with TRBJ2-4; D gene unclear. This CDR3 has 13 amino acids. CDR1 is SNHLY, CDR2 FYNNEI, per germline. Trimming removed 3 bases at V and 4 bases at J, with 7 bases between. The CDR3 here is CASSEPEKNIQYF. In nucleotides, the CDR3 is TGTGCCAGCAGTGAGCCAGAGAAAAACATTCAGTACTTC.

This clonotype was observed at least ten times. The rearrangement uses TRBV20-1 and TRBJ2-3, with D possibly matching TRBD2 (6 bases). The germline V and J ends were trimmed by 6 bases and 1 base, with 11 bases remaining between them. The germline gives CDR1 DFQATT, CDR2 SNEGSKA (reference sequence). This CDR3 is 13 amino acids long. For the CDR3, the DNA is TGCAGTGCGGAGTGGGGGGGCACAGATACGCAGTATTTT. Translating gives CSAEWGGTDTQYF.

This chain joins TRBV11-2 and TRBJ2-5; 11 nucleotides agree with TRBD2. V lost 4 bases to trimming and J lost 2 bases; unmatched junction nucleotides: 12. There are 18 residues in the CDR3. CDR1 and CDR2 (germline): SGHAT, FQNNGV. As DNA, the CDR3 is TGTGCCAGCAGCTCTACTAGCGGGGGCGGGTGGTCGCAAGAGACCCAGTACTTC. Protein: CASSSTSGGGWSQETQYF.

The V and J genes are TRBV5-6 and TRBJ1-2, with no clear D. The CDR3 extends over 13 amino acids. The V and J ends lost 7 bases and 0 bases respectively, with 10 bases between them. Germline loops: CDR1 SGHDT, CDR2 YYEEEE. As DNA, the CDR3 is TGTGCCAGCTGGAAGGGATCTAACTATGGCTACACCTTC. Amino acids: CASWKGSNYGYTF.

V usage is TRBV6-5 and J usage is TRBJ1-1; D is ambiguous. Germline lookup yields CDR1 MNHEY and CDR2 SVGAGI. Trimming removed 0 bases at V and 3 bases at J, with 14 bases between. The CDR3 length is 16 residues. CDR3 sequence: CASSYSSGPRDTEAFF. In nucleotides, the CDR3 is TGTGCCAGCAGTTACTCGAGTGGGCCGAGGGACACTGAAGCTTTCTTT.

The chain recombines TRBV9 with TRBJ2-5; TRBD1 matches at 9 bases. Unmatched junction bases numbered 9, after V lost 0 bases and J lost 3 bases. Germline V lookup: CDR1 SGDLS, CDR2 YYNGEE. This CDR3 is built from 17 residues. CDR3 in amino acids: CASSVATGTGWEETQYF. The CDR3 nucleotides read TGTGCCAGCAGCGTAGCTACCGGGACAGGGTGGGAAGAGACCCAGTACTTC.

The chain recombines TRBV21-1 with TRBJ2-4; the table's D call, TRBD2, has no DNA check behind it. TRBV21-1 is noted as a pseudogene. The CDR3 covers 15 residues. CDR3 region: CASSKWEGAKNIQYF. CDR3 coding DNA: TGTGCCAGCAGCAAATGGGAGGGGGCCAAAAACATTCAGTACTTC.